Ten or more counts support the clone carrying this TCR beta chain. As yet, its antigen is unknown. Germline CDR1 is KGHDR and CDR2 is SFDVKD. The CDR3 runs to 13 residues. The V end was cut by 4 bases, the J end by 6 bases, with 9 bases between. TCRdb called the 5' RACE reads again in MiXCR, with one record for every CDR3 protein. The sample has 200,000 to 300,000 distinct CDR3 sequences; around 8% are singletons. This specimen belongs to a study of CD8 T cells in ankylosing spondylitis. Study-level findings and limits: CD8+ cells made up the disease-linked clones, which were relatively rare in peripheral blood. Reportedly, disease-linked clones are significantly enriched in ankylosing spondylitis patients' matched synovial fluid. What seemed typical of ankylosing spondylitis blood was a TCR beta motif built from several highly homologous variants.

The sequencing sample was made of blood, either unsorted or a sorted T cell fraction (not recorded which). The sequence was obtained from a female donor with ankylosing spondylitis or in good health (not recorded which). This chain links TRBV24-1 with TRBJ2-1, with a weak D call TRBD2 (5 bases). The CDR3: CATSERTFNEQFF. The DNA for the CDR3 is TGTGCCACCAGTGAAAGGACTTTCAATGAGCAGTTCTTC.